The clone carrying this T cell receptor (beta chain) was seen a single time. The sample originates from a study of CD8 T cells in Susac syndrome. The germline V and J ends were trimmed by 0 bases and 5 bases, with 17 bases remaining between them. The germline V gene has CDR1 SGHRS and CDR2 YFSETQ. This CDR3 region has 16 residues. RNA, at about 0.5 to 1 ug, was reverse transcribed with random hexamers. TCRdb itself ran the immunoSEQ multiplex PCR reads through MiXCR, one entry per CDR3 protein. The sample lists some 160,000 distinct CDR3 sequences, roughly 96% occurring once. V and J are TRBV5-1 and TRBJ2-5; perhaps TRBD1 as D (6 bases). This TCR derives from a human donor with multiple sclerosis. Input material: CD8+ T cells from PBMCs. CDR3 nucleotides: TGCGCCAGCAGCTTGGCCGGCCCAGGGGCAAGGGAGACCCAGTACTTC. Encoded protein: CASSLAGPGARETQYF.